This TCR beta chain originates from a study of beta chain features in type 1 diabetes. Study at large: The patient and healthy donor groups were comparable for age, gender and cell yields. Overall study results and limits: Sequencing used cDNA, and cells with high TCR expression could therefore be over-represented. Compared with healthy donors, patients appeared to share more similar naive, central memory and regulatory TCRB repertoires. HLA influence on TCRB rearrangement stayed unresolved here.

As for this clone: What it binds is unknown.

Expressed TCRB transcripts got sequenced, as all isolated RNA was reverse transcribed. TCRdb's copy holds only in-frame clones and misses some; the assay was immunoSEQ multiplex PCR. The sample lists 250,000 to 350,000 clones, roughly 11% occurring once. The junction had 13 bases not matched to a gene; V was cut back by 2 bases and J by 9 bases. CDR3 length equals 16 residues. The V gene's germline CDR1 is SQVTM and CDR2 ANQGSEA. The chain is built from TRBV29-1 and TRBJ2-1, with 10 bases lining up with TRBD2. Source material: naive CD4+ T cells from blood. This TCR was sampled from a woman aged 25 to 39 in good health. In DNA, the CDR3 is TGCAGCGTTGAAACCCCCGCGCTAGCGGGAGCGGGTGAGCAGTTCTTC. Translation: CSVETPALAGAGEQFF.